A selection of T cell receptor beta chains follows, all from one sample in a study of blood T cell repertoires in COVID-19. Sequencing was performed with immunoSEQ multiplex PCR; in TCRdb, only in-frame clones are kept and a portion is missing. The sample carries about 15,000 clones, about 80% recorded once. The sequencing input was peripheral blood. These TCRs come from a man aged 35-49 years with active or convalescent COVID-19. CDR3s include the opening cysteine and the closing phenylalanine or tryptophan. Each record gives: D gene, clone size, CDR3 length, J gene, V gene, CDR3 DNA, CDR3 protein. The D gene is left open where the match is weak. Only some rows state a clone size, as once, few, many or a class for expanded clones.

TRBD2,few,17,TRBJ2-1,TRBV7-3,TGTGCCAGCAGCCCCAGCGCCCTAGCGGGAGGCGTCGTTGAGCAGTTCTTC,CASSPSALAGGVVEQFF
NA,NA,15,TRBJ1-5,TRBV24-1,TGTGCCACCAGTGATCGTTCGGCAGGTAATCAGCCCCAGCATTTT,CATSDRSAGNQPQHF
TRBD2,once,15,TRBJ2-4,TRBV9,TGTGCCAGCAGCGTAGGACTAGCCTCGTCGGACATTCAGTACTTC,CASSVGLASSDIQYF
NA,NA,15,TRBJ1-5,TRBV5-6,TGTGCCAGCAGCTTGGGTCCAGTTAGCAATCAGCCCCAGCATTTT,CASSLGPVSNQPQHF
TRBD1,NA,15,TRBJ1-1,TRBV18,TGTGCCAGCTCCCTCAGGGGGCTAGGGAACACTGAAGCTTTCTTT,CASSLRGLGNTEAFF
NA,once,16,TRBJ2-2,TRBV18,TGTGCCAGCTCACTTCGACAGGGGAGGGACACCGGGGAGCTGTTTTTT,CASSLRQGRDTGELFF
NA,once,15,TRBJ1-4,TRBV7-7,TGTGCTAGCAGCTCCGGGTGGGGGCCCAATGAAAAACTGTTTTTT,CASSSGWGPNEKLFF
TRBD2,NA,15,TRBJ2-1,TRBV6-5,TGTGCCAGCAGTCTGACTAGCGGGAGGGTTCATGAGCAGTTCTTC,CASSLTSGRVHEQFF
NA,NA,14,TRBJ2-1,TRBV27,TGTGCCAGCAGTTTTTTTGCGGCAGACAATGAGCAGTTCTTC,CASSFFAADNEQFF
TRBD1,NA,16,TRBJ1-5,TRBV13,TGTGCCAGCAGCCTCCGGACAGGGGGCTCCAATCAGCCCCAGCATTTT,CASSLRTGGSNQPQHF
NA,large,12,TRBJ2-7,TRBV6-2/TRBV6-3,TGTGCCAGCAGTCGCGACAGATACGAGCAGTACTTC,CASSRDRYEQYF
NA,NA,14,TRBJ1-1,TRBV7-8,TGTGCCAGCAGCTTAGGTCGCAGGGACACTGAAGCTTTCTTT,CASSLGRRDTEAFF
TRBD2,NA,17,TRBJ2-2,TRBV29-1,TGCAGCGTTGAGTTACTAGCGGGAGTTTCGAACACCGGGGAGCTGTTTTTT,CSVELLAGVSNTGELFF
TRBD1,NA,16,TRBJ1-4,TRBV5-1,TGCGCCAGCAGCTTGGGACAGGGGATATCTTACGAAAAACTGTTTTTT,CASSLGQGISYEKLFF
NA,NA,13,TRBJ1-2,TRBV29-1,TGCAGCGGTGGACAGACGCGGAGTTTTGTAGACACCTTC,CSGGQTRSFVDTF
TRBD2,NA,16,TRBJ2-5,TRBV7-2,TGTGCCAGCAGCTTAGTGGCTAGCGGGATGCGAGAGACCCAGTACTTC,CASSLVASGMRETQYF
NA,NA,17,TRBJ1-1,TRBV18,TGTGCCAGCTCACCGTACATTATCCGGGATTCGAACACTGAAGCTTTCTTT,CASSPYIIRDSNTEAFF
TRBD1,medium-sized,15,TRBJ2-7,TRBV7-8,TGTGCCAGCAGCCCAAGACAGGGACCCTCCTACGAGCAGTACTTC,CASSPRQGPSYEQYF
NA,few,14,TRBJ1-1,TRBV5-1,TGCGCCAGCAGCGGATCACAGGGAACCACTGAAGCTTTCTTT,CASSGSQGTTEAFF
TRBD1,NA,18,TRBJ2-6,TRBV7-3,TGTGCCAGCACCAGTTACGGGACAGGGGGCTCTGGGGCCAACGTCCTGACTTTC,CASTSYGTGGSGANVLTF
NA,NA,18,TRBJ2-5,TRBV21-1,TGTGCCAGCAGCAAAAACTGGCGGGGAAATAACTTCGGGGAGACCCAGTACTTC,CASSKNWRGNNFGETQYF
TRBD1,NA,14,TRBJ1-1,TRBV2,TGTGCCAGCATAAAACAGGGGGCGAGAACTGAAGCTTTCTTT,CASIKQGARTEAFF
NA,NA,15,TRBJ1-2,TRBV6-1,TGTGCCAGCAGTGAACAGGGTTGGGCAGGGTCCGGCTACACCTTC,CASSEQGWAGSGYTF
NA,NA,12,TRBJ2-7,TRBV11-2,TGTGCCAGCAGCTTTAACAGGGACGAGCAGTACTTC,CASSFNRDEQYF
NA,NA,17,TRBJ1-1,TRBV21-1,TGTGCCAGCAGCACACCGGGACAGGGTGGCCTTTACACTGAAGCTTTCTTT,CASSTPGQGGLYTEAFF
NA,NA,13,TRBJ1-1,TRBV12-3/TRBV12-4,TGTGCCAGCAGCTTCCAGGGGAGAGGTGAAGCTTTCTTT,CASSFQGRGEAFF
TRBD2,NA,16,TRBJ2-4,TRBV19,TGTGCCAGTAGTCACTCTCGTGGGGGGGGCAAAAACATTCAGTACTTC,CASSHSRGGGKNIQYF
NA,few,13,TRBJ1-1,TRBV7-2,TGTGCCAGCAGCCTGACTGACAGGACGGTGGCTTTCTTT,CASSLTDRTVAFF
TRBD1,NA,17,TRBJ2-3,TRBV3-1/TRBV3-2,TGTGCCAGCAGCCAATTGTCCGGGACAGGGGGCACAGATACGCAGTATTTT,CASSQLSGTGGTDTQYF
NA,NA,14,TRBJ2-7,TRBV11-3,TGTGCCAGCAGCTTGGAACAGGACACCTACGAGCAGTACTTC,CASSLEQDTYEQYF
TRBD2,NA,18,TRBJ2-7,TRBV6-2/TRBV6-3,TGTGCCAGCAGCTCACCGGGACTAGATTTTGGGGGCTCCTACGAGCAGTACTTC,CASSSPGLDFGGSYEQYF
TRBD1,NA,15,TRBJ2-7,TRBV7-6,TGTGCCAGCAGCTTGGCCGGGACAGGGCTCTACGAGCAGTACTTC,CASSLAGTGLYEQYF